Below, one T cell receptor beta chain is given with its context. Profiled with immunoSEQ multiplex PCR; TCRdb holds only in-frame clones, not every one. The repertoire has 60,000 to 70,000 clones, 86% of them found once; the top ten carry approximately 15%. This sample is part of a study of blood T cell repertoires in COVID-19. Study information: The United States, Italy and Spain provided the acute and convalescent COVID-19 samples.

CDR1 is MNHEY and CDR2 is SVGAGI in the germline V gene. The CDR3 runs 12 residues. V lost 8 bases, J lost 1 base, and 8 bases lay in between. Specimen: peripheral blood. The sequence came from a middle-aged man with COVID-19, enrolled during active disease. The V gene is TRBV6-5, the J gene TRBJ1-2; maybe TRBD1 (5 bases). CDR3 bases: TGTGCCAGCCTACAGGATAACTATGGCTACACCTTC. Translating gives CASLQDNYGYTF.